The clone carrying this T cell receptor beta chain appeared a single time. Some clones are missing from TCRdb's copy, which holds only in-frame ones; the method was immunoSEQ multiplex PCR. The top ten clones hold more than 0.95% of a sample with over 2 million clones, about 95% of them seen once. V shed 1 base and J shed 2 bases, with 12 bases lying between them. Germline V gives CDR1 SGHRS, CDR2 YFSETQ. CDR3 length: 15 amino acids. The data are from a study of shared clonotypes between healthy human individuals. Background on the study: CD4 naive and CD4 memory each took three plates per donor, while CD8 naive took two and CD8 memory one.

CD45RO-negative, CCR7-positively selected cells formed the naive CD8 fraction, excluding terminally differentiated effector memory CD45RA+ cells. Sequencing input: naive CD8+ T cells sorted from blood. This chain connects TRBV5-1 to TRBJ2-5, with D perhaps matching TRBD1 (5 bases). The clonotype originates from a man aged 18-30 years in good health. CDR3 loop: CASSLRPGIQETQYF. CDR3 bases: TGCGCCAGCAGCTTGCGGCCAGGGATTCAAGAGACCCAGTACTTC.